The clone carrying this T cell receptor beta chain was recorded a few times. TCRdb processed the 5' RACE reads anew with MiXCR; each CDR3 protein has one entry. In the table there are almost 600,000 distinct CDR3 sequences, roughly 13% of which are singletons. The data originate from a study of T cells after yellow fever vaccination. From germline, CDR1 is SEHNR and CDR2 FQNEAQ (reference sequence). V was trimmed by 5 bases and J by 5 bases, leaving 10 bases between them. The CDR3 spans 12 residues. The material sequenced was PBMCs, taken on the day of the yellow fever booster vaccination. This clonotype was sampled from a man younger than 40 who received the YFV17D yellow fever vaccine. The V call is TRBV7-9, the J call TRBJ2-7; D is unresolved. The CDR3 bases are TGTGCCAGCAGCCCGAGTGGGGACGAGCAGTACTTC. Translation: CASSPSGDEQYF.